The 24 T cell receptor beta chains in this list originate from one sample, sequenced in a study of neurological immune-mediated disorders. One entry per CDR3 protein results from TCRdb running MiXCR on the 5' RACE reads. The data hold 25,000 to 35,000 distinct CDR3 sequences, with 21% observed a single time. Sequences were obtained from PBMCs. All receptors derive from a woman aged 55 to 70 in good health.

The rearrangement links TRBV7-9 to TRBJ2-1; D call uncertain. V was clipped by 2 bases and J by 13 bases, with 15 bases between them. This CDR3 spans 13 amino acids. Germline CDR1 SEHNR, CDR2 FQNEAQ (reference sequence). CDR3 DNA: TGTGCCAGCAGCTTAAGGCCAAACAATGGCCAGTTCTTC. Translating it yields CASSLRPNNGQFF. The variable domain in full, completed from reference TRBV7-9 and TRBJ2-1, reads DTGVSQNPRHKITKRGQNVTFRCDPISEHNRLYWYRQTLGQGPEFLTYFQNEAQLEKSRLLSDRFSAERPKGSFSTLEIQRTEQGDSAMYLCASSLRPNNGQFFGPGTRLTVL.

The rearrangement uses TRBV4-1 and TRBJ2-2, with 8 bases identical to TRBD2. This CDR3 is 17 amino acids long. Germline V gene data show CDR1 as MGHRA and CDR2 as YSYEKL. V shed 1 base and J 4 bases; nucleotides not matched to a gene: 8. In nucleotides, the CDR3 is TGCGCCAGCAGCCAAGTCCCACCCGCGGGGGGCACCGGGGAGCTGTTTTTT. Protein sequence: CASSQVPPAGGTGELFF.

This clonotype was picked up many times. The genes are TRBV29-1 and TRBJ2-2, with D unclear. V lost 1 base to trimming and J lost 0 bases, with 6 bases between them. Germline assignment: CDR1 SQVTM and CDR2 ANQGSEA. CDR3 length: 14 amino acids. The CDR3 spells CSVEARANTGELFF. The CDR3 DNA is TGCAGCGTTGAAGCGCGAGCGAACACCGGGGAGCTGTTTTTT.

This clonotype has a count of ten or more. The rearrangement uses TRBV7-2 and TRBJ2-7; a weak D match, TRBD1 (6 bases). V dropped 1 base and J dropped 5 bases, with 9 bases sitting between them. The CDR3 extends over 13 amino acids. The V gene's germline CDR1 is SGHTA and CDR2 FQGNSA. The CDR3 DNA is TGTGCCAGCAGCTTAGTAGCAGGGGACGAGCAGTACTTC. Translated: CASSLVAGDEQYF.

This clonotype was detected many times. The V call is TRBV29-1, the J call TRBJ2-3, with D possibly called TRBD1 or TRBD2 (5 bases each). The CDR3 contains 14 residues. Germline assignment: CDR1 SQVTM and CDR2 ANQGSEA. V was shortened by 6 bases and J by 0 bases, with 13 bases between the two germline ends. Here the CDR3 DNA reads TGCAGCGTCGTTGAGGGGTCTAGCACAGATACGCAGTATTTT. Translation gives CSVVEGSSTDTQYF.

This clonotype came up many times. The V gene is TRBV20-1, the J gene TRBJ2-2, with a tentative D call TRBD2 (6 bases). There are 14 residues in the CDR3. Trimming cost V 3 bases and J 5 bases, with 13 bases left between them. Germline V gene sequence: CDR1 DFQATT, CDR2 SNEGSKA (reference sequence). The CDR3 coding sequence is TGCAGTGCTAGGTCGGGGGTCGAGACCGGGGAGCTGTTTTTT. This gives the protein CSARSGVETGELFF.

This clonotype is labeled medium-sized. This chain joins TRBV5-1 and TRBJ1-1; 11 bases are shared with TRBD1. J gave up 4 bases and V 7 bases, and 3 bases lay outside the gene matches. The length of the CDR3 is 13 residues. Germline assignment: CDR1 SGHRS and CDR2 YFSETQ. DNA of the CDR3: TGCGCCAGCGGACAGGGGGCCACCACTGAAGCTTTCTTT. It is translated as CASGQGATTEAFF.

This clonotype was seen repeatedly, ten times or more. The chain carries TRBV9 and TRBJ2-1; 10 nucleotides align to TRBD1. Germline CDR1 and CDR2: SGDLS and YYNGEE. This CDR3 is built from 16 residues. The V segment lost 4 bases and the J segment 9 bases; nucleotides outside the gene matches: 13. The CDR3: CASSLPPDRGVGEQFF. The DNA of the CDR3 is TGTGCCAGCAGCCTCCCGCCGGACAGGGGGGTGGGTGAGCAGTTCTTC.

Many counts were recorded for this clonotype. This CDR3 is CSARPLPGQGMTDTQYF. The CDR3 coding sequence is TGCAGTGCTAGACCACTGCCAGGACAGGGAATGACAGATACGCAGTATTTT. The J gene is TRBJ2-3, the V gene TRBV20-1, with 8 bases that match TRBD1. CDR1 and CDR2 (germline): DFQATT, SNEGSKA (reference sequence). V gave up 2 bases and J gave up 3 bases; unmatched junction bases: 13. This CDR3 comprises 17 residues.

This sequence joins TRBV5-1 and TRBJ2-1; a weak D match, TRBD2 (6 bases). Germline CDR1 SGHRS, CDR2 YFSETQ. With 2 bases removed from V and 6 bases from J, the gap between germline ends came to 15 bases. This CDR3 is 15 amino acids long. The CDR3 bases are TGCGCCAGCAGCTTTTCAGGCCTAGCGAGCAATGAGCAGTTCTTC. This codes for CASSFSGLASNEQFF.

This clonotype was detected ten times or more. The V gene is TRBV4-3, the J gene TRBJ2-2, with TRBD1 matching 7 bases. This CDR3 has 15 amino acids. Germline CDR1 reads LGHNA; CDR2 reads YSLEER. J lost 5 bases, V lost 0 bases, and 3 bases had no gene match. CDR3 residues: CASSQETGTTGELFF. The CDR3 DNA reads TGCGCCAGCAGCCAAGAGACAGGGACGACCGGGGAGCTGTTTTTT.

There are many counts of this clonotype. The chain is built from TRBV6-5 and TRBJ1-4; D gene uncertain. This CDR3 has 13 residues. Trimming took off 6 bases at V and 8 bases at J, with 13 bases between the two ends. Germline-derived CDR1 and CDR2 are MNHEY and SVGAGI. In nucleotides, the CDR3 is TGTGCCAGCAGGGTGCAGGCCCAGGAAAAACTGTTTTTT. This gives the protein CASRVQAQEKLFF.

This clonotype occurred a few times. V usage is TRBV19 and J usage is TRBJ1-5, with D hard to call. Between the trimmed V and J ends, which lost 1 base and 2 bases, there was a span of 9 bases. The CDR3 contains 15 residues. From germline, CDR1 is LNHDA and CDR2 SQIVND (reference sequence). This chain's CDR3 is CASSIGGGGNQPQHF. The CDR3 DNA reads as TGTGCCAGTAGTATAGGAGGCGGCGGCAATCAGCCCCAGCATTTT. Looking up the rest from reference TRBV19 and TRBJ1-5 gives the full variable domain: DGGITQSPKYLFRKEGQNVTLSCEQNLNHDAMYWYRQDPGQGLRLIYYSQIVNDFQKGDIAEGYSVSREKKESFPLTVTSAQKNPTAFYLCASSIGGGGNQPQHFGDGTRLSIL.

In this sample, this clonotype turned up many times. The gene calls are TRBV11-2 and TRBJ2-3; 8 bases are shared with TRBD2. CDR3 length: 15 residues. J gave up 1 base and V 6 bases, and 6 bases lay outside the gene matches. Germline values: CDR1 SGHAT, CDR2 FQNNGV. The CDR3 DNA reads TGTGCCAGCAGTGCTCGGGGGGGTGGCACAGATACGCAGTATTTT. This encodes CASSARGGGTDTQYF.

This clonotype was found many times. The V call is TRBV20-1, the J call TRBJ2-4; TRBD2 aligns across 9 bases. V lost 0 bases, J lost 8 bases, and 8 bases stayed unmatched. This CDR3 region has 15 residues. In germline, CDR1 is DFQATT, CDR2 SNEGSKA (reference sequence). CDR3 amino acids: CSARDSLGTSYIQYF. CDR3 sequence (DNA): TGCAGTGCTAGAGATAGTTTAGGGACTAGCTACATTCAGTACTTC.

This clonotype was recorded at least ten times. The genes are TRBV14 and TRBJ1-6; D remains unclear. The CDR3 extends over 14 amino acids. The germline V gene has CDR1 SGHDN and CDR2 FVKESK. The ends were cut back, 4 bases at V and 5 bases at J, with 9 bases in the middle. CDR3 residues: CASSPTANNSPLHF. CDR3 nucleotide sequence: TGTGCCAGCAGCCCAACAGCCAATAATTCACCCCTCCACTTT.

The sample holds many counts of this clonotype. This chain uses TRBV15 with TRBJ2-3; 10 bases match TRBD2. Germline-derived CDR1 and CDR2 are LNHNV and YYDKDF (reference sequence). The CDR3 contains 16 residues. Losses at the gene ends were 7 bases for V and 4 bases for J; bases not matched to a gene: 11. This CDR3 is CATTEASGRWADTQYF. The CDR3 DNA reads TGTGCCACCACAGAGGCTAGCGGGAGATGGGCAGATACGCAGTATTTT. Looking up the rest from reference TRBV15 and TRBJ2-3 gives the full variable domain: DAMVIQNPRYQVTQFGKPVTLSCSQTLNHNVMYWYQQKSSQAPKLLFHYYDKDFNNEADTPDNFQSRRPNTSFCFLDIRSPGLGDTAMYLCATTEASGRWADTQYFGPGTRLTVL.

This clonotype has ten or more counts. This chain connects TRBV29-1 to TRBJ2-7; TRBD1 agrees at 9 bases. Germline V gene sequence: CDR1 SQVTM, CDR2 ANQGSEA. The CDR3 has 11 residues. Trimming cost V 7 bases and J 12 bases; bases outside gene matches: 10. The CDR3 DNA reads as TGCAGCGCCAAAAGGGGGACAGGGACGTACTTC. Protein product: CSAKRGTGTYF.

The rearrangement joins TRBV19 to TRBJ2-5, with D possibly TRBD1 on 6 matching bases. V gave up 4 bases and J gave up 5 bases, with 23 bases separating them. The germline CDR1 and CDR2 sequences are LNHDA and SQIVND (reference sequence). The CDR3 has 17 amino acids. In DNA form, the CDR3 reads TGTGCCAGTAGTACCCTTCGACAGGCCCGCTCCAGGGAGACCCAGTACTTC. This codes for CASSTLRQARSRETQYF.

Of note for this clonotype: A read error may explain this, as a much larger clone is one base away. The chain recombines TRBV20-1 with TRBJ1-1, with 10 bases that match TRBD1. This CDR3 spans 15 amino acids. Germline CDR1 DFQATT, CDR2 SNEGSKA (reference sequence). The CDR3: CSAILPGQGSGETFF. The DNA for the CDR3 is TGCAGTGCTATCCTCCCGGGACAGGGGTCTGGTGAAACTTTCTTT.

This clonotype showed up many times. The gene calls are TRBV7-9 and TRBJ2-1; D gene ambiguous. The germline V gene has CDR1 SEHNR and CDR2 FQNEAQ (reference sequence). The CDR3 sequence is 14 residues long. Between the trimmed V and J ends, which lost 1 base and 6 bases, there was a span of 10 bases. The CDR3 DNA follows: TGTGCCAGCAGCTTAGTGTCGGTCTTCAATGAGCAGTTCTTC. Translating it yields CASSLVSVFNEQFF.

This clonotype came up many times. This rearrangement joins TRBV5-1 to TRBJ1-2; D gene uncertain. Trimming removed 0 bases from V and 0 bases from J, with 9 bases in between. Per germline, CDR1 SGHRS and CDR2 YFSETQ. The CDR3 is 15 residues long. This chain's CDR3 is CASSLEPVANYGYTF. The CDR3 nucleotides are TGCGCCAGCAGCTTGGAACCAGTCGCTAACTATGGCTACACCTTC.

The J gene is TRBJ1-6, the V gene TRBV25-1, with D maybe TRBD1 (5 bases). The germline V gene encodes CDR1 MGHDK and CDR2 SYGVNS. The CDR3 has 16 amino acids. V lost 8 bases, J lost 0 bases, and 14 bases lay in between. The CDR3 DNA reads as TGTGCCAGCGCCGGGCAGGGCAGCTCCTATAATTCACCCCTCCACTTT. Translated: CASAGQGSSYNSPLHF.

In this sample, this clonotype turned up many times. The V and J genes are TRBV5-1 and TRBJ2-3; TRBD1 matches 7 bases. Trimming cost V 5 bases and J 2 bases; bases outside gene matches: 8. This CDR3 comprises 15 residues. Germline CDR1 is SGHRS and CDR2 is YFSETQ. The CDR3 loop reads CASRTGTDHTDTQYF. CDR3 DNA: TGCGCCAGCAGGACCGGGACAGACCACACAGATACGCAGTATTTT.